The present T cell receptor beta chain was sequenced within a study of Graves' ophthalmopathy and Graves' hyperthyroidism. Study-wide findings and caveats: Blood repertoires reportedly contained most expanded thyroid clonotypes above 0.001 frequency. Sensitivity of around 85% and specificity of around 76% were achieved when a 13-signature model separated ophthalmopathy from stable hyperthyroidism.

This clonotype occurred many times. As yet, its antigen is unknown. Moderately to severely active ophthalmopathy under 3 months, CAS at least 3, NOSPECS at least 4. Excluded: other autoimmune disease, uncontrolled infection, pregnancy or lactation. Amplified TCR beta CDR3 regions were obtained using RNA transcripts as template. In the first round, RT-PCR was carried out with HTBI primers, and a multiplex PCR formed the second round. TCRdb re-derived calls from the multiplex PCR reads in MiXCR, one entry per CDR3 protein. The data contain 40,000 to 45,000 distinct CDR3 sequences, approximately 52% of them singletons. This CDR3 region has 16 residues. V trimming: 4 bases; J trimming: 6 bases; junction bases outside the gene matches: 7.

The chain uses TRBV12-3 or TRBV12-4 and TRBJ2-3; 13 nucleotides align to TRBD2. This clonotype was sampled from an adult man with Graves' ophthalmopathy. Source material: peripheral blood. CDR3 residues: CASSSTSGGGRDTQYF. Written as DNA, the CDR3 is TGTGCCAGCAGTTCCACTAGCGGGGGGGGGAGGGATACGCAGTATTTT.